Presented here are 16 T cell receptor beta chains from one specimen sequenced in a study of cytotoxic CD8 clonotypes in ibrutinib-treated CLL. TCRdb keeps only in-frame clones here, not all; method: immunoSEQ multiplex PCR. The sample holds 200,000 to 250,000 clones, approximately 79% seen once. The source was PBMCs, collected after 12 months of ibrutinib treatment. The receptors come from a human donor with chronic lymphocytic leukemia.

The genes are TRBV5-1 and TRBJ1-6; possible D gene TRBD1, 6 bases. This CDR3 is 14 amino acids long. V shed 0 bases and J shed 11 bases, with 12 bases lying between them. CDR1 and CDR2 (germline): SGHRS, YFSETQ. CDR3 amino acids: CASSLGQDLPPLHF. As DNA, the CDR3 is TGCGCCAGCAGCTTGGGACAGGATTTGCCACCCCTCCACTTT.

The rearrangement joins TRBV27 to TRBJ1-3; D may be TRBD1 (5 bases). Trimming removed 1 base from V and 0 bases from J, with 16 bases in between. This CDR3 comprises 18 residues. Per germline, CDR1 MNHEY and CDR2 SMNVEV (reference sequence). The CDR3 region has the DNA TGTGCCAGCAGTTTATGGGCGGACATTCTCCCCTCTGGAAACACCATATATTTT. Its translation is CASSLWADILPSGNTIYF.

The chain employs TRBV5-4 and TRBJ2-7; the match to TRBD2 covers 8 bases. Germline CDR1 and CDR2: SGHNT and YYREEE (reference sequence). The CDR3 runs to 14 residues. Trimming took 4 bases from V and 7 from J; bases not matched to a gene: 10. Here the CDR3 reads CASSAGTRVGEQYF. CDR3 coding DNA: TGTGCCAGCAGCGCCGGGACTAGAGTTGGAGAGCAGTACTTC.

The chain carries TRBV6-1 and TRBJ2-7; 10 bases match TRBD1. This CDR3 spans 15 amino acids. In germline, CDR1 is MNHNS, CDR2 SASEGT. V lost 5 bases, J lost 0 bases, and 4 bases stayed unmatched. The CDR3 nucleotides are TGTGCCAGCAGTCCCGGGACAGGGGCCTCCTACGAGCAGTACTTC. Its translation: CASSPGTGASYEQYF.

The rearrangement joins TRBV5-1 to TRBJ1-1; D is unresolved. This CDR3 has 12 residues. The germline gives CDR1 SGHRS, CDR2 YFSETQ. Between the trimmed V and J ends, which lost 0 bases and 8 bases, there was a span of 8 bases. CDR3 sequence (DNA): TGCGCCAGCAGCTTGGTTGGCAGCGAAGCTTTCTTT. Its protein is CASSLVGSEAFF.

The chain recombines TRBV7-6 with TRBJ2-7, with 8 bases identical to TRBD1. V trimming: 8 bases; J trimming: 3 bases; junction bases outside the gene matches: 12. The V gene's germline CDR1 is SGHVS and CDR2 FNYEAQ. This CDR3 contains 15 residues. The CDR3 DNA reads as TGTGCCAGCGGAAAAGGCAGGGGGCTAGGCTACGAGCAGTACTTC. It codes for CASGKGRGLGYEQYF.

The rearrangement joins TRBV27 to TRBJ2-7; TRBD1 matches at 7 bases. From germline, CDR1 is MNHEY and CDR2 SMNVEV (reference sequence). J lost 2 bases, V lost 3 bases, and 7 bases had no gene match. The CDR3 contains 15 residues. Here the CDR3 DNA reads TGTGCCAGCAGTTTCGCAGGGGGAGTCGCCTACGAGCAGTACTTC. Translation: CASSFAGGVAYEQYF.

This clone has a handful of counts. The J gene is TRBJ2-3, the V gene TRBV5-1, with 9 bases aligning to TRBD1. With 2 bases clipped from V and 3 bases from J, the junction kept 4 bases outside the gene matches. Germline V gene data show CDR1 as SGHRS and CDR2 as YFSETQ. The CDR3 has 15 residues. Written as DNA, the CDR3 is TGCGCCAGCAGCTTAGGACAGGGGAATACAGATACGCAGTATTTT. The encoded protein is CASSLGQGNTDTQYF.

The CDR3 spells CASRVTRTGWETQYF. DNA of the CDR3: TGTGCCAGCAGAGTTACCCGGACAGGGTGGGAGACCCAGTACTTC. The V and J genes are TRBV6-1 and TRBJ2-5; 8 positions match TRBD1. V trimming: 6 bases; J trimming: 5 bases; junction bases outside the gene matches: 11. The CDR3 loop spans 15 amino acids. In germline, CDR1 is MNHNS, CDR2 SASEGT.

In its sample, this clone is medium-sized. This chain joins TRBV2 and TRBJ1-1; no reliable D call. Trimming removed 5 bases from V and 6 bases from J, with 10 bases in between. The CDR3 covers 12 residues. Germline assignment: CDR1 SNHLY and CDR2 FYNNEI. The CDR3 is CASSPHRSEAFF. CDR3 DNA: TGTGCCAGCAGTCCCCACAGATCTGAAGCTTTCTTT.

This rearrangement joins TRBV2 to TRBJ2-7, with D tentatively TRBD1 or TRBD2 (5 bases each). V lost 10 bases and J 0 bases, leaving 19 bases between the germline ends. Germline assignment: CDR1 SNHLY and CDR2 FYNNEI. The CDR3 spans 15 residues. The CDR3 bases are TGTGCCACCGTTTCTGGGACGGGGATCTCCTACGAGCAGTACTTC. It yields the protein CATVSGTGISYEQYF.

The V gene is TRBV5-6, the J gene TRBJ2-1; 10 bases fit TRBD2. Germline trimming cut 0 bases from V and 8 bases from J; bases unmatched to any gene: 14. Germline values: CDR1 SGHDT, CDR2 YYEEEE. The CDR3 consists of 18 residues. The CDR3 DNA is TGTGCCAGCAGCTTGGACGCGTGGAGCGGGAGGGGGTTCGATGAGCAGTTCTTC. It yields the protein CASSLDAWSGRGFDEQFF.

The V gene is TRBV19, the J gene TRBJ2-5; TRBD1 matches at 7 bases. V shed 1 base and J 5 bases; nucleotides not matched to a gene: 7. This CDR3 is 15 amino acids long. Germline assignment: CDR1 LNHDA and CDR2 SQIVND (reference sequence). The CDR3 bases are TGTGCCAGTAGTATAGGAAGAGGGGGCGCGGAGACCCAGTACTTC. Its translation: CASSIGRGGAETQYF.

This chain connects TRBV28 to TRBJ1-5; D gene uncertain. The CDR3 is made up of 12 amino acids. Trimming pared 9 bases from V and 2 bases from J, leaving 8 bases between. The germline V gene has CDR1 MDHEN and CDR2 SYDVKM. CDR3 coding DNA: TGTGCCAGTTGGCCTGGCAATCAGCCCCAGCATTTT. Protein sequence: CASWPGNQPQHF. The variable domain in full, with the rest retrieved from reference TRBV28 and TRBJ1-5, is DVKVTQSSRYLVKRTGEKVFLECVQDMDHENMFWYRQDPGLGLRLIYFSYDVKMKEKGDIPEGYSVSREKKERFSLILESASTNQTSMYLCASWPGNQPQHFGDGTRLSIL.

The rearrangement uses TRBV6-5 and TRBJ1-3; the D is unclear. The CDR3 extends over 12 amino acids. CDR1 and CDR2 from the germline V gene are MNHEY and SVGAGI. V gave up 6 bases and J gave up 1 base, with 4 bases separating them. The CDR3 sequence is CASRGSGNTIYF. CDR3 nucleotides: TGTGCCAGCAGGGGATCTGGAAACACCATATATTTT.

The chain is built from TRBV18 and TRBJ2-5; 9 positions agree with TRBD1. V lost 4 bases to trimming and J lost 4 bases; unmatched junction nucleotides: 13. The CDR3 is 17 amino acids. CDR1 and CDR2 (germline): KGHSH, LQKENI. CDR3 sequence reads: CASSLTGGTVVRETQYF. The CDR3 region has the DNA TGTGCCAGCTCACTGACAGGGGGAACGGTCGTACGAGAGACCCAGTACTTC.